The 9 T cell receptor beta chains presented below share a single source sample, sequenced in a study of memory CD4+ T cells and cytomegalovirus serostatus. Single viable CD3+CD4+CD8-CD45RO+ cells were sorted as the memory CD4+ T cells. Here immunoSEQ multiplex PCR was the method, and the copy in TCRdb shows in-frame clones only, minus some. The sample carries roughly 86,000 clones, about four fifths recorded once. The sample comprised memory CD4+ T cells from blood. These receptors all stem from an adult in good health and CMV-seropositive.

This clone has more than one count but fewer than ten. The chain joins TRBV5-8 to TRBJ2-5; 8 bases are a match to TRBD2. Germline V gene lookup returns CDR1 SGHTS and CDR2 YDEGEE. V dropped 0 bases and J dropped 2; count of bases not matched to a gene: 6. The CDR3 sequence is 16 residues long. CDR3 nucleotides: TGTGCCAGCAGCTTGGGTAATAGCGGGAAGCAAGAGACCCAGTACTTC. Protein product: CASSLGNSGKQETQYF.

The rearrangement joins TRBV18 to TRBJ2-1, with 7 bases fitting TRBD2. Per germline, CDR1 KGHSH and CDR2 LQKENI. V shed 2 bases and J 10 bases; nucleotides not matched to a gene: 8. This CDR3 spans 14 amino acids. CDR3 protein: CASSPGTTTREQFF. The CDR3 nucleotides read TGTGCCAGCTCACCAGGGACTACCACGAGAGAGCAGTTCTTC.

On this clone itself: An end of the junction does not agree with germline; a read error may underlie this. The chain recombines TRBV25-1 with TRBJ2-5, with 8 nucleotides matching TRBD1. This CDR3 contains 13 residues. Germline loops: CDR1 MGHDK, CDR2 SYGVNS. Here the CDR3 reads CASSLHDAGQVDF. The CDR3 region has the DNA TGTGCCAGCAGTCTCCATGATGCGGGACAGGTAGACTTC.

The genes are TRBV29-1 and TRBJ2-6, with D unclear. The CDR3 totals 18 residues. Germline-derived CDR1 and CDR2 are SQVTM and ANQGSEA. V lost 0 bases, J lost 1 base, and 16 bases lay in between. CDR3: CSVEDLKGWDSGANVLTF. CDR3 nucleotide sequence: TGCAGCGTTGAAGATCTTAAGGGTTGGGATTCTGGGGCCAACGTCCTGACTTTC.

The V call is TRBV4-2, the J call TRBJ2-1; D is uncertain. With 0 bases removed from V and 4 bases from J, the gap between germline ends came to 16 bases. The germline gives CDR1 LGHNA, CDR2 YNFKEQ. The CDR3 contains 17 residues. CDR3 coding DNA: TGTGCCAGCAGCCAAGATCGAGCGAGCGTTGGGTACAATGAGCAGTTCTTC. It specifies CASSQDRASVGYNEQFF.

V and J are TRBV7-2 and TRBJ2-3; maybe TRBD1 (8 bases). Looked up from germline, CDR1 is SGHTA and CDR2 is FQGNSA. The V gene lost 8 bases and the J gene lost 1 base, with 22 bases spanning the gap. The CDR3 runs to 17 residues. The CDR3 DNA follows: TGTGCCAGCGGGGAGGGAACAGGGGGGACCCGCACAGATACGCAGTATTTT. It encodes CASGEGTGGTRTDTQYF.

The rearrangement joins TRBV6-4 to TRBJ2-2; TRBD1 matches at 9 bases. The V segment lost 3 bases and the J segment 2 bases; nucleotides outside the gene matches: 4. CDR1 is MRHNA, CDR2 SNTAGT, per germline. The CDR3 consists of 16 residues. CDR3 coding DNA: TGTGCCAGCAGTGAACAGGGGGCACCTAACACCGGGGAGCTGTTTTTT. Amino acid sequence: CASSEQGAPNTGELFF.

The V gene is TRBV18, the J gene TRBJ2-5, with D hard to call. The CDR3 has 13 amino acids. Looked up from germline, CDR1 is KGHSH and CDR2 is LQKENI. V was cut by 4 bases and J by 2 bases, with 8 bases left in between. CDR3 sequence: CASSLRAQETQYF. The DNA of the CDR3 is TGTGCCAGCTCACTAAGGGCTCAAGAGACCCAGTACTTC.

As DNA, the CDR3 is TGTGCCAGCAGTGGACGACAGGGAGTCTACGAGCAGTACTTC. Translating it yields CASSGRQGVYEQYF. The rearrangement links TRBV6-5 to TRBJ2-7; 7 nucleotides align to TRBD1. This CDR3 region has 14 residues. The V gene end was trimmed by 5 bases and the J gene end by 3 bases; junction bases not matched to a gene: 7. The germline CDR1 and CDR2 sequences are MNHEY and SVGAGI.